The T cell receptor beta chain under discussion was sequenced for a study of cytotoxic CD8 clonotypes in ibrutinib-treated CLL. Findings and limits, study-wide: With treatment, public clonotypes, which were uncommon, either contracted or remained stable. T-cell clonality at baseline went above that of age-matched healthy donors and rose and fell with circulating CD8+ T-cell counts. Clonality rose at ibrutinib response, held steady in sustained remission, and fell toward baseline at progression.

Note on this clone: Antigen specificity is unknown.

Cryopreserved PBMCs were the source of about 2.2 micrograms of genomic DNA, which went to TCR beta libraries. Produced via immunoSEQ multiplex PCR; TCRdb's table is partial and in-frame only. The sample holds tens of thousands of clones, 53% seen once. Trimming stripped 7 bases from V and 10 bases from J, with 17 bases between. Looked up from germline, CDR1 is SNHLY and CDR2 is FYNNEI. The CDR3 is 14 residues long. The sequence came from a human donor with chronic lymphocytic leukemia. This specimen consisted of PBMCs, obtained after 12 months of ibrutinib treatment. V usage is TRBV2 and J usage is TRBJ1-6; unclear D gene. As DNA, the CDR3 is TGTGCCAGCAACTTTGGTCGGGGAAGGTCACCCCTCCACTTT. It encodes CASNFGRGRSPLHF.